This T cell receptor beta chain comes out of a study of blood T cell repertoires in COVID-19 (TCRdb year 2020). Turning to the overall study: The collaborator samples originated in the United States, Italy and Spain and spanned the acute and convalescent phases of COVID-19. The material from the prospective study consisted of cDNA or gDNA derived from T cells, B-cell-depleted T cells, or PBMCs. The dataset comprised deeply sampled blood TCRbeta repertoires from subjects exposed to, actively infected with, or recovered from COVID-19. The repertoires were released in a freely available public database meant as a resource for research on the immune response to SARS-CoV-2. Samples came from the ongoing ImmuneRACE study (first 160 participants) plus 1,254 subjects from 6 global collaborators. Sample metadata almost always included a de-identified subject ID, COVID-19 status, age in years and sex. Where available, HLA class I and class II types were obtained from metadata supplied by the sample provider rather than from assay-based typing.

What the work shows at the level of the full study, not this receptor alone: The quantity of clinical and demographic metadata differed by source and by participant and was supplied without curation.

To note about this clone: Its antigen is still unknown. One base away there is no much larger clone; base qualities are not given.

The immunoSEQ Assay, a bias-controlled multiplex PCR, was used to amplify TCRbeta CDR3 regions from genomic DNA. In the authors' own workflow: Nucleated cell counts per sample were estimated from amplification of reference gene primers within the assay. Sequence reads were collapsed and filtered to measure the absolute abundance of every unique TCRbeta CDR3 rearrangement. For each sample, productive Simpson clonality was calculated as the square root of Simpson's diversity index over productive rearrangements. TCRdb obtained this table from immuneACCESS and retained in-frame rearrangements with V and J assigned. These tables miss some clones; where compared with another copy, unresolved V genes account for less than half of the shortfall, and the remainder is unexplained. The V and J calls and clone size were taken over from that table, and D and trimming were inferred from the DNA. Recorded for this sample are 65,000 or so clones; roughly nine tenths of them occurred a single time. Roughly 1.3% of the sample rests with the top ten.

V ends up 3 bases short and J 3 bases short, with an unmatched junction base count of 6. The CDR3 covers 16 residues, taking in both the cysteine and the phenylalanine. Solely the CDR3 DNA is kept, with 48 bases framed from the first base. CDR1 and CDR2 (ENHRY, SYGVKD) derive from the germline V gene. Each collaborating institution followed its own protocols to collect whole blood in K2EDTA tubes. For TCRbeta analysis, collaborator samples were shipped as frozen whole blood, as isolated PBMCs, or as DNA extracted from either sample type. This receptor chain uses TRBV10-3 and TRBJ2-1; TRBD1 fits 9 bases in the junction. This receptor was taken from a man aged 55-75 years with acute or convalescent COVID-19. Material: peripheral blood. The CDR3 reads CAISEGDRVLYNEQFF. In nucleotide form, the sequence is TGTGCCATCAGTGAAGGGGACAGGGTCCTCTACAATGAGCAGTTCTTC.